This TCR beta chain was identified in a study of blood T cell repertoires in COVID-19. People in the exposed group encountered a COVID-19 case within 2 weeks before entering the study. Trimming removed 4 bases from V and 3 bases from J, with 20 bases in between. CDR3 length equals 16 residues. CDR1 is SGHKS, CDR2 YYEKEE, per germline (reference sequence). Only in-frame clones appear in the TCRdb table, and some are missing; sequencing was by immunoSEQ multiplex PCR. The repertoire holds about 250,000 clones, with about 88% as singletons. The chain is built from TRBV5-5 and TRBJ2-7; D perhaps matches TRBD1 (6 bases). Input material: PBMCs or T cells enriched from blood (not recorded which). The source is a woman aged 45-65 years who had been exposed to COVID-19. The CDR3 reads CASSTHSGTTHYEQYF. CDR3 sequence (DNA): TGTGCCAGCAGCACACATTCCGGGACAACACACTACGAGCAGTACTTC.